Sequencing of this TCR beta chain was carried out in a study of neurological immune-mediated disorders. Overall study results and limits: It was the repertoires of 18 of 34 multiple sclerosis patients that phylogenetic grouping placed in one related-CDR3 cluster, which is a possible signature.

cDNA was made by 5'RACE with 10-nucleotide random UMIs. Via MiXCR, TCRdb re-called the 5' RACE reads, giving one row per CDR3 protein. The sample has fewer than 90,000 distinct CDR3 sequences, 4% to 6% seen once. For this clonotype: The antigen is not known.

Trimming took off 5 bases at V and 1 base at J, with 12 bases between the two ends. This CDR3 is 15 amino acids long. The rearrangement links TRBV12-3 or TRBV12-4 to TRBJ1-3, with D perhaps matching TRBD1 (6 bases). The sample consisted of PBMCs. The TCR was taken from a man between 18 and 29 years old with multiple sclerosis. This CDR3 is CASSATGSSGNTIYF. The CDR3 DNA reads TGTGCCAGCAGTGCTACAGGGTCTTCTGGAAACACCATATATTTT.